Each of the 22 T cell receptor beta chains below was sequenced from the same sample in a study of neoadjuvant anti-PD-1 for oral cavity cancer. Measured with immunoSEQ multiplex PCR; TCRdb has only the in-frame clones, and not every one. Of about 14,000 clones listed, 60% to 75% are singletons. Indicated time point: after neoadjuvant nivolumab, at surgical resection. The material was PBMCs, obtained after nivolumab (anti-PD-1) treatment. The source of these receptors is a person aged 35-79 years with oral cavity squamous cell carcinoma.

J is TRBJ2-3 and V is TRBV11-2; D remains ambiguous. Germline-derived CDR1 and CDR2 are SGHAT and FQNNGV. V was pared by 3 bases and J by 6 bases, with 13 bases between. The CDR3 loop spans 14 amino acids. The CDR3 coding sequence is TGTGCCAGCAGCTTGGGAACGACCGGGGATACGCAGTATTTT. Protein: CASSLGTTGDTQYF.

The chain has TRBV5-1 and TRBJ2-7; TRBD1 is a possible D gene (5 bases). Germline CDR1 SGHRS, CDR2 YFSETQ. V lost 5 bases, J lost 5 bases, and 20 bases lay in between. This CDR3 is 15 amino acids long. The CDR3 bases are TGCGCCAGCAGACCCGACTCCCAGGGTTTTAACGAGCAGTACTTC. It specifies CASRPDSQGFNEQYF.

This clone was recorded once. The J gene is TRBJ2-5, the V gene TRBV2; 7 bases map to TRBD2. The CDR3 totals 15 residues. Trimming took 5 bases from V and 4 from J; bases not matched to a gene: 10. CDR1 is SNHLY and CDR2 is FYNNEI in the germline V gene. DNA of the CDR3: TGTGCCAGCAGTAGCGGCGGGGGAGTGGGAGAGACCCAGTACTTC. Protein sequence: CASSSGGGVGETQYF.

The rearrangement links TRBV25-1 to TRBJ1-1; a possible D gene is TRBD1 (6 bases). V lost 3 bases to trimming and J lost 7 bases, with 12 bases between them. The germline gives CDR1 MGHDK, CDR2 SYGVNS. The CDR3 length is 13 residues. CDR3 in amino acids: CASSEGQGLEAFF. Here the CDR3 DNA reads TGTGCCAGCAGTGAGGGGCAGGGGCTTGAAGCTTTCTTT.

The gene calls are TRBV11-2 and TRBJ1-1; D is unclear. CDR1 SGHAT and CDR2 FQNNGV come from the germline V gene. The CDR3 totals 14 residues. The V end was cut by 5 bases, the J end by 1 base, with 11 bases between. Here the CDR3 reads CASSPLPGNTEAFF. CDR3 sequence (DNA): TGTGCCAGCAGCCCCCTCCCAGGGAACACTGAAGCTTTCTTT.

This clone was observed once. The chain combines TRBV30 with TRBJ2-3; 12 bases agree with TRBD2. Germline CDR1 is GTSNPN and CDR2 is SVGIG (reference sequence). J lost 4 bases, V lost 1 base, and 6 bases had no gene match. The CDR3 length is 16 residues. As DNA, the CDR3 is TGTGCCTGGAGTGAACCAGGACTAGCGGGACCAGATACGCAGTATTTT. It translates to CAWSEPGLAGPDTQYF.

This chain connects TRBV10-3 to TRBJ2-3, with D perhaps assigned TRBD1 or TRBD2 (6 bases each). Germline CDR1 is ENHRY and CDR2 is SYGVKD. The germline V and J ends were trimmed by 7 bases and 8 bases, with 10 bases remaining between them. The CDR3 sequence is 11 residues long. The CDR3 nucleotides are TGTGCCATCACCGAGGGGGGTACGCAGTATTTT. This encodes CAITEGGTQYF.

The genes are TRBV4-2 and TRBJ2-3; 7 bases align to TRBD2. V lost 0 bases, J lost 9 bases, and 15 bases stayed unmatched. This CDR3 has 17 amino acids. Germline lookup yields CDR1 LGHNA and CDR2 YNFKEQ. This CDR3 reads CASSQELAISSTGTQYF. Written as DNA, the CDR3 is TGTGCCAGCAGCCAAGAACTAGCGATATCTAGCACCGGGACGCAGTATTTT.

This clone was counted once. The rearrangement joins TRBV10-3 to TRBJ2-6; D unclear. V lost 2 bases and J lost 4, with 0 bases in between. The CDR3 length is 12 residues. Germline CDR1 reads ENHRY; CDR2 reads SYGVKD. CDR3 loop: CAISEGANVLTF. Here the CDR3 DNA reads TGTGCCATCAGTGAGGGGGCCAACGTCCTGACTTTC.

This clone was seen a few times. The CDR3 DNA reads as TGCGCCAGCAGCTTACCGGACTCCTACAATGAGCAGTTCTTC. Translation gives CASSLPDSYNEQFF. V and J are TRBV5-1 and TRBJ2-1; D is uncertain. This CDR3 comprises 14 residues. Germline CDR1 is SGHRS and CDR2 is YFSETQ. V was trimmed by 2 bases and J by 0 bases, leaving 6 bases between them.

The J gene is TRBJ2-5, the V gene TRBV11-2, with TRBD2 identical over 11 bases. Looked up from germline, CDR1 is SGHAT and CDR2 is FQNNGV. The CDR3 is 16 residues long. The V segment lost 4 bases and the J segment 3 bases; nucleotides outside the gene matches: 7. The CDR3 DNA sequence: TGTGCCAGCAGCTCCGGACTAGCGGGCGCAGAAGAGACCCAGTACTTC. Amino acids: CASSSGLAGAEETQYF.

CDR3 coding DNA: TGTGCCAGCAGCCTGGACAGGGGAGAGACCCAGTACTTC. Translated, it gives CASSLDRGETQYF. This rearrangement joins TRBV7-3 to TRBJ2-5; TRBD1 matches 9 bases. Germline V gives CDR1 SGHTA, CDR2 FQGTGA. V lost 5 bases to trimming and J lost 4 bases; unmatched junction nucleotides: 2. The CDR3 is 13 residues long.

In nucleotides, the CDR3 is TGTGCCAGCAGCCCCCGAAGGAGGCAGCAAGAGACCCAGTACTTC. The encoded protein is CASSPRRRQQETQYF. The rearrangement uses TRBV14 and TRBJ2-5; D possibly corresponds to TRBD2 (5 bases). Germline assignment: CDR1 SGHDN and CDR2 FVKESK. The CDR3 runs 15 residues. Deletions cut 4 bases from V and 2 bases from J, with 14 bases between.

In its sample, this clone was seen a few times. CDR3 in amino acids: CASSLQGDYGYTF. In DNA form, the CDR3 reads TGCGCCAGCAGCTTGCAGGGTGACTATGGCTACACCTTC. The rearrangement links TRBV5-1 to TRBJ1-2; TRBD1 might be the D (5 bases). Trimming removed 1 base at V and 3 bases at J, with 7 bases between. The CDR3 covers 13 residues. The germline V gene has CDR1 SGHRS and CDR2 YFSETQ.

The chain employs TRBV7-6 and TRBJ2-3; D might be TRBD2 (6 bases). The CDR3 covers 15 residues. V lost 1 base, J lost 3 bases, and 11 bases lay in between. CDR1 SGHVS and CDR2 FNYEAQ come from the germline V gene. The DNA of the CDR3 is TGTGCCAGCAGCTTAGTCGGGAGCAGAACAGATACGCAGTATTTT. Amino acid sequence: CASSLVGSRTDTQYF.

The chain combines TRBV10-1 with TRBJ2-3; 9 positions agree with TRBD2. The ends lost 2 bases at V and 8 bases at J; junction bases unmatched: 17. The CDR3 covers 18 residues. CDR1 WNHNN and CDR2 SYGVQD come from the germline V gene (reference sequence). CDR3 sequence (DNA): TGCGCCAGCAGTGAGGGGAAACCGGGACTAGCCCCGTCCGGTACGCAGTATTTT. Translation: CASSEGKPGLAPSGTQYF.

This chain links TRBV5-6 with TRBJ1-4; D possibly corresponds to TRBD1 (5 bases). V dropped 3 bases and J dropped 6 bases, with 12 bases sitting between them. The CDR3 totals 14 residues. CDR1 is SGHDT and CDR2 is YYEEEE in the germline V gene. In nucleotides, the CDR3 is TGTGCCAGCAGCTCCGGGACTGCCCATGAAAAACTGTTTTTT. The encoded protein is CASSSGTAHEKLFF.

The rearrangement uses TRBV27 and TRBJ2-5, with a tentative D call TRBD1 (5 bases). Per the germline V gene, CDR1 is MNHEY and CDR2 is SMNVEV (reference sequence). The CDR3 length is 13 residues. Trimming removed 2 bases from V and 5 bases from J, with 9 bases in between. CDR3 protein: CASSLQGWETQYF. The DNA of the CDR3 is TGTGCCAGCAGTTTACAGGGTTGGGAGACCCAGTACTTC.

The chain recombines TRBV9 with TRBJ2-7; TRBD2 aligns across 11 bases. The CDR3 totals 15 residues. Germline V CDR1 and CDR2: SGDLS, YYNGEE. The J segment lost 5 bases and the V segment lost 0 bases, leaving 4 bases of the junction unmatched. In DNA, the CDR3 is TGTGCCAGCAGCGTAGATGGGACTAGCGGCAACGAGCAGTACTTC. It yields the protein CASSVDGTSGNEQYF.

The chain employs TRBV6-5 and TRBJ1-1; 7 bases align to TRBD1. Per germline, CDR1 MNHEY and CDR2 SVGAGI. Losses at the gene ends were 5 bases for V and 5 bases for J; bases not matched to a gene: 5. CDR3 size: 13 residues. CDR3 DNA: TGTGCCAGCAGTAACCGACAGGGAACTGAAGCTTTCTTT. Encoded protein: CASSNRQGTEAFF.

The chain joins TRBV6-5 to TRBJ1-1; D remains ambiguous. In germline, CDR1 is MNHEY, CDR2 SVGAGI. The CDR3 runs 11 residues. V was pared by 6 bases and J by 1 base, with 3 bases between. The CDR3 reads CASSSNTEAFF. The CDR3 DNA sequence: TGTGCCAGCAGCTCGAACACTGAAGCTTTCTTT.

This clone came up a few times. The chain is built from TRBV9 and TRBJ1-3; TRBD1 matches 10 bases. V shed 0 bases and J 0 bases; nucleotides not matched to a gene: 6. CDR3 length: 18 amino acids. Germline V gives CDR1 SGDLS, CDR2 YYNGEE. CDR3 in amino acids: CASSVGGTGVGSGNTIYF. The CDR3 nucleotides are TGTGCCAGCAGCGTAGGTGGGACAGGGGTTGGCTCTGGAAACACCATATATTTT.